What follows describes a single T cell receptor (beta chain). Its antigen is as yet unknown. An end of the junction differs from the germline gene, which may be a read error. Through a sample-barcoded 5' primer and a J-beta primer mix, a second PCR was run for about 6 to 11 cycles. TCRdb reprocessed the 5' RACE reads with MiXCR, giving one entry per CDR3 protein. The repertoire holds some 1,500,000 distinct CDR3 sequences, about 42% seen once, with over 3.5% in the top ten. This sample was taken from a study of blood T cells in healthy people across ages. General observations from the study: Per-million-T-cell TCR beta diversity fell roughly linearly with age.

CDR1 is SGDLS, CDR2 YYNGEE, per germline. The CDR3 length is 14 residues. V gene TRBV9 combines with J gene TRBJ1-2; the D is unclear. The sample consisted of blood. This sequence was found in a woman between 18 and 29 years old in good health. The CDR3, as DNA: TGCGCCAGCAGCGGCCTGGGTTACGCCCATGGCTACACCTTT. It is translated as CASSGLGYAHGYTF.